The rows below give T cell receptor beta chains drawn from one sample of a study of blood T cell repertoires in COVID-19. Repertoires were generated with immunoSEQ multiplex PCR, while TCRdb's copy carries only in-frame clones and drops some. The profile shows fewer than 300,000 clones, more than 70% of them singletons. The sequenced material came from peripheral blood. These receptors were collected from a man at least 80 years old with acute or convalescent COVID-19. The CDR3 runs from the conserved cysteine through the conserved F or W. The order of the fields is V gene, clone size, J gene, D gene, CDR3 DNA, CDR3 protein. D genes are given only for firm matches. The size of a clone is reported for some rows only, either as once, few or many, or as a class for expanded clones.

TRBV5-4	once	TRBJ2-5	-	TGTGCCAGCAGCTTGTATCTGGGAGCAACCCAAGAGACCCAGTACTTC	CASSLYLGATQETQYF
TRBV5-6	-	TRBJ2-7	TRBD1	TGTGCCAGCAGCCGACGACAGGGTTACGAGCAGTACTTC	CASSRRQGYEQYF
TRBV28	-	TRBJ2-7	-	TGTGCCAGCAGTACGGTTTCTGTCTACGAGCAGTACTTC	CASSTVSVYEQYF
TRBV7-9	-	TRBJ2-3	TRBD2	TGTGCCAGCAGCGTTACGGGGCGGGAGTGGGTTGCAGATACGCAGTATTTT	CASSVTGREWVADTQYF
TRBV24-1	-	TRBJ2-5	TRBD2	TGTGCCACCAGTGACGCGACTAGCGGGAAAGAGACCCAGTACTTC	CATSDATSGKETQYF
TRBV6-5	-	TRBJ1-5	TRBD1	TGTGCCAGCAGTTATGCCGGGACAGGGAATCAGCCCCAGCATTTT	CASSYAGTGNQPQHF
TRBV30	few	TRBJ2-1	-	TGTGCCTGGGCCAGGGGTGGGGTACTGGGTGAGCAGTTCTTC	CAWARGGVLGEQFF
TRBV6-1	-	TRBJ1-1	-	TGTGCCAGCAGTGAAAGGGACATAGAAGCTTTCTTT	CASSERDIEAFF
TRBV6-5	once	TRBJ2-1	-	TGTGCCAGCACCAAGGGGGGAGTCGGGGGGAATGAGCAGTTCTTC	CASTKGGVGGNEQFF
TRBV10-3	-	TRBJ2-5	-	TGTGCCATTGGAGGGGAGACCCAGTACTTC	CAIGGETQYF
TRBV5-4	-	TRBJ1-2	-	TGTGCCAGCAGCTTAACAACGGGGGGCCAGAATGGCTACACCTTC	CASSLTTGGQNGYTF
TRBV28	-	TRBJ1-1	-	TGTGCCAGCAGTTTACGGGGAGGTCTTACGACTGAAGCTTTCTTT	CASSLRGGLTTEAFF
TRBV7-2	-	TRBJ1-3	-	TGTGCCAGCAGCTCAGGGTCCAGCTCTGGAAACACCATATATTTT	CASSSGSSSGNTIYF
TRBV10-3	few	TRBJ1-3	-	TGTGCCATCAGTGACCCGCGGGTGAGCTCTGGAAACACCATATATTTT	CAISDPRVSSGNTIYF
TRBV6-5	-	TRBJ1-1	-	TGTGCCAGCAGAATTGACGAGGGCATCGCTGAAGCTTTCTTT	CASRIDEGIAEAFF
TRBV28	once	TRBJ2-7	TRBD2	TGTGCCAGCAGCCGAAGATTAGCGGGAGCCCACGAGCAGTACTTC	CASSRRLAGAHEQYF
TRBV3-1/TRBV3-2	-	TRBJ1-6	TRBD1	TGTGCCAGCAGCCAGGGACAGGGGAGTTCACCCCTCCACTTT	CASSQGQGSSPLHF
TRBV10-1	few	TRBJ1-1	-	TGCGCCAGCAGTGAATCTGAGGGTTGGACTGAAGCTTTCTTT	CASSESEGWTEAFF
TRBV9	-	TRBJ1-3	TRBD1	TGTGCCAGCGGACGACAGGGACCGGGAAACACCATATATTTT	CASGRQGPGNTIYF
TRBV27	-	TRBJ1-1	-	TGTGCCAGCAGTTCACTCCCCGGGGGTGAAGCTTTCTTT	CASSSLPGGEAFF
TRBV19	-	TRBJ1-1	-	TGTGCCAGTAGTGTAAACCCGACAGGTTACACTGAAGCTTTCTTT	CASSVNPTGYTEAFF
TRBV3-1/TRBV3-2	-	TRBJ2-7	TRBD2	TGTGCCAGCAGGGCGGGGGGAGCCTACGAGCAGTACTTC	CASRAGGAYEQYF
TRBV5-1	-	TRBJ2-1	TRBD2	TGCGCCAGCAGCTTGGGGGCTCCGGGACTAGCCTACAATGAGCAGTTCTTC	CASSLGAPGLAYNEQFF
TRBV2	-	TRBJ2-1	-	TGTGCCAGCAGTGAAGATGTGGTAGTAAACAATGAGCAGTTCTTC	CASSEDVVVNNEQFF
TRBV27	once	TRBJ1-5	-	TGTGCCAGCAGCTGGAGCGGGAGCAATCAGCCCCAGCATTTT	CASSWSGSNQPQHF
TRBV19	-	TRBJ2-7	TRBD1	TGTGCCAGCCGGGACAGTACCTACGAGCAGTACTTC	CASRDSTYEQYF
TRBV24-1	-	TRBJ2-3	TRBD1	TGTGCCACCGCGAGGGGGACAGGGGGGACAGATACGCAGTATTTT	CATARGTGGTDTQYF
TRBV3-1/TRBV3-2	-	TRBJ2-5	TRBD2	TGTGCCAGCAGCCCGGGTGGGGCGGGAGGCAGAGAGACCCAGTACTTC	CASSPGGAGGRETQYF
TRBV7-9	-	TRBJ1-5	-	TGTGCCAGCAGGACAGAGGCGGATCAGCCCCAGCATTTT	CASRTEADQPQHF
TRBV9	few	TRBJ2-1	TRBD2	TGTGCCAGCAGCCAAGCGGGAAGCTCCTACAATGAGCAGTTCTTC	CASSQAGSSYNEQFF
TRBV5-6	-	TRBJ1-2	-	TGTGCCAGCAGCTCCCTCGGGGGGGCTATGGCTGGCTACACCTTC	CASSSLGGAMAGYTF
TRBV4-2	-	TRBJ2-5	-	TGTGCCAGCAGCCAGGCCTTAGACAGAGCCGAGACCCAGTACTTC	CASSQALDRAETQYF
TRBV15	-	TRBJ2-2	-	TGTGCCACCAGCAGACCGGGGGGCAGAGTCGGGGAGCTGTTTTTT	CATSRPGGRVGELFF
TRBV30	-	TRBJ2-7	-	TGTGCCTGGAGTGAACGAGGTTTTAGCTCCTACGAGCAGTACTTC	CAWSERGFSSYEQYF